The rows below give T cell receptor beta chains drawn from one sample of a study of cytomegalovirus exposure and HLA in healthy donors. TCRdb's table, derived via immunoSEQ multiplex PCR, lists solely in-frame clones and lacks some. This table lists approximately 68,000 clones. The sequenced material came from PBMCs. The receptors here all came from a female donor in good health and CMV-seropositive. CDR3s include the opening cysteine and the closing phenylalanine or tryptophan. A D gene is named only where the DNA matches it firmly.

d_gene: TRBD1; v_gene: TRBV6-5; j_gene: TRBJ1-2; CDR3nt: TGTGCCAGCAGTTACTCGGGACAGGGAAACTATGGCTACACCTTC; CDR3aa: CASSYSGQGNYGYTF
d_gene: NA; v_gene: TRBV7-2; j_gene: TRBJ2-3; CDR3nt: TGTGCCAGCACCCTTCGGGATACGCAGTATTTT; CDR3aa: CASTLRDTQYF
d_gene: NA; v_gene: TRBV19; j_gene: TRBJ2-3; CDR3nt: TGTGCCAGTAGTCCGAACACGGGGAACACAGATACGCAGTATTTT; CDR3aa: CASSPNTGNTDTQYF
d_gene: TRBD2; v_gene: TRBV4-2; j_gene: TRBJ2-5; CDR3nt: TGTGCCAGCAGCCAAGATCCGCCGGGACTAGCGGGAGGGCCGCCTCAAGAGACCCAGTACTTC; CDR3aa: CASSQDPPGLAGGPPQETQYF
d_gene: TRBD1; v_gene: TRBV10-2; j_gene: TRBJ1-1; CDR3nt: TGCGCCAGCAGTGAGTCACGCCACAGGGGAGGGAACACTGAAGCTTTCTTT; CDR3aa: CASSESRHRGGNTEAFF
d_gene: TRBD2; v_gene: TRBV4-3; j_gene: TRBJ2-2; CDR3nt: TGCGCCAGCAGCCAAGATCCCCCAACCGGGACTAGCGGTATCGGGGAGCTGTTTTTT; CDR3aa: CASSQDPPTGTSGIGELFF
d_gene: NA; v_gene: TRBV6-6; j_gene: TRBJ1-1; CDR3nt: TGTGCCAGCACCCCGGGGGGAGGAGGCACTGAAGCTTTCTTT; CDR3aa: CASTPGGGGTEAFF
d_gene: NA; v_gene: TRBV9; j_gene: TRBJ2-3; CDR3nt: TGTGCCAGCAGCGTAGCAGGGCTCACAGATACGCAGTATTTT; CDR3aa: CASSVAGLTDTQYF
d_gene: TRBD2; v_gene: TRBV28; j_gene: TRBJ2-3; CDR3nt: TGTGCCAGCAGTCGGACTAGCGGGAGAGCAGATACGCAGTATTTT; CDR3aa: CASSRTSGRADTQYF
d_gene: NA; v_gene: TRBV27; j_gene: TRBJ1-2; CDR3nt: TGTGCCAGCAGTTTCCCCTTGGCCTATGGCTACACCTTC; CDR3aa: CASSFPLAYGYTF
d_gene: TRBD2; v_gene: TRBV7-8; j_gene: TRBJ2-7; CDR3nt: TGTGCCAGCAGCCCCGGACTAGCGGTAAGCTCCTACGAGCAGTACTTC; CDR3aa: CASSPGLAVSSYEQYF
d_gene: NA; v_gene: TRBV5-1; j_gene: TRBJ2-1; CDR3nt: TGCGCCAGCAGCTCGGAGGGACGTCTTAAGCAGTTCTTC; CDR3aa: CASSSEGRLKQFF
d_gene: TRBD1; v_gene: TRBV18; j_gene: TRBJ2-1; CDR3nt: TGTGCCAGCTCATCAAACAGGGGAAATGAGCAGTTCTTC; CDR3aa: CASSSNRGNEQFF
d_gene: NA; v_gene: TRBV28; j_gene: TRBJ1-5; CDR3nt: TGTGCCAGCAGTTCCCTAGATGGGGCACCTCAGCCCCAGCATTTT; CDR3aa: CASSSLDGAPQPQHF
d_gene: NA; v_gene: TRBV6-1; j_gene: TRBJ2-1; CDR3nt: TGTGCCAGCAGTGACTTCCACTTCGGCAATGAGCAGTTCTTC; CDR3aa: CASSDFHFGNEQFF
d_gene: TRBD1; v_gene: TRBV2; j_gene: TRBJ1-1; CDR3nt: TGTGCCAGTGTGACAGGGGGCCTCACTGAAGCTTTCTTT; CDR3aa: CASVTGGLTEAFF
d_gene: NA; v_gene: TRBV4-3; j_gene: TRBJ2-5; CDR3nt: TGCGCCAGCAGCGCCCACAGGGATTCAGAGACCCAGTACTTC; CDR3aa: CASSAHRDSETQYF
d_gene: TRBD1; v_gene: TRBV5-1; j_gene: TRBJ2-7; CDR3nt: TGCGCCAGCAGCCAGACAGGGAGATACGAGCAGTACTTC; CDR3aa: CASSQTGRYEQYF
d_gene: TRBD2; v_gene: TRBV6-5; j_gene: TRBJ2-3; CDR3nt: TGTGCCAGCAGGAAGCGGGGGGCGATCACAGATACGCAGTATTTT; CDR3aa: CASRKRGAITDTQYF
d_gene: TRBD1; v_gene: TRBV15; j_gene: TRBJ1-2; CDR3nt: TGTGCCACCAGCCCGGGACAGGGGACAATGAGGAACTATGGCTACACCTTC; CDR3aa: CATSPGQGTMRNYGYTF
d_gene: TRBD1; v_gene: TRBV5-1; j_gene: TRBJ1-6; CDR3nt: TGCGCCAGCAGCTTGGGGACAGGCGATTCACCCCTCCACTTT; CDR3aa: CASSLGTGDSPLHF
d_gene: NA; v_gene: TRBV14; j_gene: TRBJ2-1; CDR3nt: TGTGCCAGCAGCCAATTTAGCGGTCCCTACAATGAGCAGTTCTTC; CDR3aa: CASSQFSGPYNEQFF
d_gene: TRBD1; v_gene: TRBV27; j_gene: TRBJ2-1; CDR3nt: TGTGCCAGCAGTTTGGGGGACAGCTATTACAATGAGCAGTTCTTC; CDR3aa: CASSLGDSYYNEQFF
d_gene: TRBD2; v_gene: TRBV6-5; j_gene: TRBJ2-5; CDR3nt: TGTGCCAGCAGGCAACTAGCGGGGGGGGCAGAGACCCAGTACTTC; CDR3aa: CASRQLAGGAETQYF
d_gene: TRBD2; v_gene: TRBV4-1; j_gene: TRBJ2-1; CDR3nt: TGCGCCAGCAGCCAATTAGGACTAGCTTTCCTGGGTGAGCAGTTCTTC; CDR3aa: CASSQLGLAFLGEQFF
d_gene: TRBD2; v_gene: TRBV28; j_gene: TRBJ2-2; CDR3nt: TGTGCCAGCAGTTTCCCCCGGACTAGCGGGAACACCGGGGAGCTGTTTTTT; CDR3aa: CASSFPRTSGNTGELFF
d_gene: NA; v_gene: TRBV28; j_gene: TRBJ1-5; CDR3nt: TGTGCCAGCAGTTTAGGACGGAGGGGCAATCAGCCCCAGCATTTT; CDR3aa: CASSLGRRGNQPQHF
d_gene: NA; v_gene: TRBV30; j_gene: TRBJ2-3; CDR3nt: TGTGCCTGGAGGGAGGGCGGCGGGAGCACAGATACGCAGTATTTT; CDR3aa: CAWREGGGSTDTQYF
d_gene: TRBD1; v_gene: TRBV5-5; j_gene: TRBJ2-7; CDR3nt: TGTGCCAGCAGCTTCCGGGACAGGGGCACCTGGGGCTCCTACGAGCAGTACTTC; CDR3aa: CASSFRDRGTWGSYEQYF
d_gene: TRBD2; v_gene: TRBV19; j_gene: TRBJ2-5; CDR3nt: TGTGCCAGTAGTGGTCCGGGACTAGCGGACCAAGAGACCCAGTACTTC; CDR3aa: CASSGPGLADQETQYF
d_gene: NA; v_gene: TRBV6-1; j_gene: TRBJ2-2; CDR3nt: TGTGCCAGCAGGGACAGCGGCACCGGGGAGCTGTTTTTT; CDR3aa: CASRDSGTGELFF
d_gene: NA; v_gene: TRBV6-1; j_gene: TRBJ1-2; CDR3nt: TGTGCCAGCAGTGAGGGGCGCCCCGATGGCTACACCTTC; CDR3aa: CASSEGRPDGYTF
d_gene: NA; v_gene: TRBV4-1; j_gene: TRBJ2-1; CDR3nt: TGCGCCAGCAGCCAGACACTGAGCTCCTACAATGAGCAGTTCTTC; CDR3aa: CASSQTLSSYNEQFF
d_gene: TRBD1; v_gene: TRBV6-6; j_gene: TRBJ2-1; CDR3nt: TGTGCCAGCAGTCCGGGACAGGGGTACAATGAGCAGTTCTTC; CDR3aa: CASSPGQGYNEQFF
d_gene: TRBD2; v_gene: TRBV5-5; j_gene: TRBJ2-7; CDR3nt: TGTGCCAGCAGCTTGGGACTAGCGGGCGGAAACTACGAGCAGTACTTC; CDR3aa: CASSLGLAGGNYEQYF
d_gene: NA; v_gene: TRBV18; j_gene: TRBJ1-1; CDR3nt: TGTGCCAGCTCACGGGACAAGATGAACACTGAAGCTTTCTTT; CDR3aa: CASSRDKMNTEAFF
d_gene: NA; v_gene: TRBV11-2; j_gene: TRBJ1-3; CDR3nt: TGTGCCAGCAGCTTCTTGGGCAGCTCTGGAAACACCATATATTTT; CDR3aa: CASSFLGSSGNTIYF
d_gene: TRBD2; v_gene: TRBV9; j_gene: TRBJ2-1; CDR3nt: TGTGCCAGCAGCGCAACTAGCGGGAATAATGAGCAGTTCTTC; CDR3aa: CASSATSGNNEQFF
d_gene: NA; v_gene: TRBV30; j_gene: TRBJ2-1; CDR3nt: TGTGCCTGGAGTGTACGACTAGACAATGAGCAGTTCTTC; CDR3aa: CAWSVRLDNEQFF
d_gene: TRBD1; v_gene: TRBV28; j_gene: TRBJ2-4; CDR3nt: TGTGCCAGCAGTCCCGGGACAGAAGCCTCCAAAAACATTCAGTACTTC; CDR3aa: CASSPGTEASKNIQYF
d_gene: TRBD2; v_gene: TRBV28; j_gene: TRBJ2-7; CDR3nt: TGTGCCAGCAGGGGACCGGCTAGCGGGAGGTTTGAGCAGTACTTC; CDR3aa: CASRGPASGRFEQYF
d_gene: NA; v_gene: TRBV9; j_gene: TRBJ2-3; CDR3nt: TGTGCCAGCAGTCTGGACGGGAACACAGATACGCAGTATTTT; CDR3aa: CASSLDGNTDTQYF
d_gene: NA; v_gene: TRBV6-5; j_gene: TRBJ1-5; CDR3nt: TGTGCCAGCAGTACCTCCGGGAAACCGTATCAGCCCCAGCATTTT; CDR3aa: CASSTSGKPYQPQHF
d_gene: NA; v_gene: TRBV4-3; j_gene: TRBJ1-1; CDR3nt: TGCGCCAGCAGCCAAGGGTGGGGAGTCAACACTGAAGCTTTCTTT; CDR3aa: CASSQGWGVNTEAFF
d_gene: NA; v_gene: TRBV14; j_gene: TRBJ2-5; CDR3nt: TGTGCCAGCAGCCAAACCCCATTTGACATCCAAGAGACCCAGTACTTC; CDR3aa: CASSQTPFDIQETQYF
d_gene: TRBD2; v_gene: TRBV7-6; j_gene: TRBJ2-2; CDR3nt: TGTGCCAGCAGCCGAGGGACTAGCGGGAACACCGGGGAGCTGTTTTTT; CDR3aa: CASSRGTSGNTGELFF
d_gene: TRBD1; v_gene: TRBV2; j_gene: TRBJ1-1; CDR3nt: TGTGCCAGCACTCGGACAGGGTCGAACACTGAAGCTTTCTTT; CDR3aa: CASTRTGSNTEAFF
d_gene: TRBD1; v_gene: TRBV7-3; j_gene: TRBJ2-7; CDR3nt: TGTGCCAGCAGCTTAGCCCGCGGACAGGGCCACGAGCAGTACTTC; CDR3aa: CASSLARGQGHEQYF
d_gene: TRBD1; v_gene: TRBV9; j_gene: TRBJ2-1; CDR3nt: TGTGCCAGCAGCGTGGGGACAGGGGATGAGCAGTTCTTC; CDR3aa: CASSVGTGDEQFF
d_gene: NA; v_gene: TRBV18; j_gene: TRBJ1-4; CDR3nt: TGTGCCAGCTCACCAGGGGCAGGCGAAAAACTGTTTTTT; CDR3aa: CASSPGAGEKLFF
d_gene: TRBD2; v_gene: TRBV5-1; j_gene: TRBJ2-2; CDR3nt: TGCGCCAGCAGACCAGCGGGAGCCCGGGAGCTGTTTTTT; CDR3aa: CASRPAGARELFF
d_gene: TRBD1; v_gene: TRBV30; j_gene: TRBJ1-6; CDR3nt: TGTGCCGCCGACTTTTGGGACAGCGCTAATTCACCCCTCCACTTT; CDR3aa: CAADFWDSANSPLHF
d_gene: NA; v_gene: TRBV18; j_gene: TRBJ1-2; CDR3nt: TGTGCCAGCTCACCAAGAGGCCTAACTAACTATGGCTACACCTTC; CDR3aa: CASSPRGLTNYGYTF
d_gene: NA; v_gene: TRBV9; j_gene: TRBJ1-4; CDR3nt: TGTGCCAGCAGCCCTTCAGGGGCCCCAACTAATGAAAAACTGTTTTTT; CDR3aa: CASSPSGAPTNEKLFF
d_gene: TRBD1; v_gene: TRBV6-5; j_gene: TRBJ1-2; CDR3nt: TGTGCCAGCAGGAAAGGACAGGGGACCTATGGCTACACCTTC; CDR3aa: CASRKGQGTYGYTF